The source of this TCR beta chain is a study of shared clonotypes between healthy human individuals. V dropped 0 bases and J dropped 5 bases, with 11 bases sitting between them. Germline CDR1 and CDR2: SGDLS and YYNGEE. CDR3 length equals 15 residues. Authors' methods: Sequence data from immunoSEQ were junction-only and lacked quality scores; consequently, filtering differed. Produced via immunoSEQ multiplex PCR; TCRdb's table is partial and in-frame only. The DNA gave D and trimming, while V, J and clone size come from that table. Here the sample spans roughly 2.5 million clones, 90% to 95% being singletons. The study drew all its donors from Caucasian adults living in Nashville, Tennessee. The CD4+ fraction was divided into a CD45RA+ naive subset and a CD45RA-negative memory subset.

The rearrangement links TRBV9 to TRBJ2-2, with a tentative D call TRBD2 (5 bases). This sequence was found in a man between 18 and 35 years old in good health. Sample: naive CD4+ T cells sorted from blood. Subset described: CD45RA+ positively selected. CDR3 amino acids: CASSVVGSDTGELFF. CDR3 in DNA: TGTGCCAGCAGCGTAGTTGGGAGTGATACCGGGGAGCTGTTTTTT.